The 7 T cell receptor beta chains in this list originate from one sample, sequenced in a study of T cells in Graves' hyperthyroidism and ophthalmopathy. Using RNA transcripts as the source, TCR beta CDR3 regions were amplified. An initial round of RT-PCR targeting the TCR CDR3 relied on the HTBI primer set. TCRdb called the multiplex PCR reads again in MiXCR, with one record for every CDR3 protein. The sample yields hundreds of thousands of distinct CDR3 sequences, just over 45% seen once. The specimen sequenced was peripheral blood or thyroid tissue (not recorded which). These receptors came from a woman between 18 and 30 years old with Graves' hyperthyroidism.

The chain has TRBV7-9 and TRBJ1-5; possible D gene TRBD1, 5 bases. The CDR3 is made up of 17 amino acids. Germline values: CDR1 SEHNR, CDR2 FQNEAQ (reference sequence). V lost 2 bases and J 0 bases, leaving 14 bases between the germline ends. CDR3 bases: TGTGCCAGCAGCTTATCCCCGACAGTCGCTAGCAATCAGCCCCAGCATTTT. It yields the protein CASSLSPTVASNQPQHF.

As concerns this clonotype: A much larger clone sits a single nucleotide away, making a read error possible. The CDR3 loop is CASSLALGQGVHSYTF. The DNA of the CDR3 is TGTGCCAGCAGCTTAGCGCTGGGACAGGGGGTCCATAGCTACACCTTC. The rearrangement uses TRBV7-9 and TRBJ1-2, with 11 positions matching TRBD1. The CDR3 runs 16 residues. The V and J ends lost 0 bases and 9 bases, in that order; junction bases with no gene match: 9. Germline V gives CDR1 SEHNR, CDR2 FQNEAQ (reference sequence).

This chain links TRBV7-3 with TRBJ1-5; TRBD1 matches 9 bases. The CDR3 is 13 amino acids. With 8 bases clipped from V and 6 bases from J, the junction kept 5 bases outside the gene matches. CDR1 and CDR2 from the germline V gene are SGHTA and FQGTGA. The CDR3 reads CASAGQGIQPQHF. CDR3 nucleotide sequence: TGTGCCAGCGCCGGACAGGGGATTCAGCCCCAGCATTTT. The full variable domain, rest sourced from reference TRBV7-3 and TRBJ1-5, is GAGVSQTPSNKVTEKGKYVELRCDPISGHTALYWYRQSLGQGPEFLIYFQGTGAADDSGLPNDRFFAVRPEGSVSTLKIQRTERGDSAVYLCASAGQGIQPQHFGDGTRLSIL.

The sample holds a few counts of this clonotype. V is TRBV12-3 or TRBV12-4 and J is TRBJ2-7; the D is unclear. The CDR3 covers 13 residues. Trimming pared 0 bases from V and 4 bases from J, leaving 7 bases between. The CDR3 loop reads CASSLAVRYEQYF. DNA of the CDR3: TGTGCCAGCAGTTTAGCGGTCCGGTACGAGCAGTACTTC.

CDR3 amino acids: CATSRDAVGGEKLFF. CDR3 nucleotide sequence: TGTGCCACCAGCAGAGACGCCGTCGGTGGTGAAAAACTGTTTTTT. The V call is TRBV15, the J call TRBJ1-4; D gene uncertain. V gave up 0 bases and J gave up 7 bases, with 12 bases separating them. Germline assignment: CDR1 LNHNV and CDR2 YYDKDF (reference sequence). The CDR3 runs 15 residues.

The DNA for the CDR3 is TGCAGTGCATCGGCAGGGTCCATTTCGAGATCTGGAAACACCATATATTTT. It translates to CSASAGSISRSGNTIYF. This sequence joins TRBV20-1 and TRBJ1-3, with D possibly TRBD1 on 5 matching bases. The germline V gene has CDR1 DFQATT and CDR2 SNEGSKA (reference sequence). The CDR3 consists of 17 residues. Trimming cost V 6 bases and J 1 base, with 22 bases left between them.

In its sample, this clonotype was seen many times. V and J are TRBV10-3 and TRBJ1-1; D gene unclear. V was trimmed by 2 bases and J by 11 bases, leaving 15 bases between them. The CDR3 runs 13 residues. Looked up from germline, CDR1 is ENHRY and CDR2 is SYGVKD. Here the CDR3 DNA reads TGTGCCATCAGTGAGCAAGGTGTCCTTGCCGCTTTCTTT. This translates into CAISEQGVLAAFF.